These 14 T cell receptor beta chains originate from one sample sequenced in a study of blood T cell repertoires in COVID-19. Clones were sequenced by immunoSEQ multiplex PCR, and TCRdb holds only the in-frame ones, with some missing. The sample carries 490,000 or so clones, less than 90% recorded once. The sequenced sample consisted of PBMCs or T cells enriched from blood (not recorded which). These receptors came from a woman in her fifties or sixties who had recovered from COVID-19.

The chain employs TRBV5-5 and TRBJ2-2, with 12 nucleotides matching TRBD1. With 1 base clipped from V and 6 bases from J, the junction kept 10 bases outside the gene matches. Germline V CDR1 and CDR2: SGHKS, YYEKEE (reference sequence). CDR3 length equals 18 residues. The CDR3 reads CASSLNRGTGGAAGELFF. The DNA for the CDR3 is TGTGCCAGCAGCTTGAACCGAGGGACAGGGGGCGCGGCCGGGGAGCTGTTTTTT.

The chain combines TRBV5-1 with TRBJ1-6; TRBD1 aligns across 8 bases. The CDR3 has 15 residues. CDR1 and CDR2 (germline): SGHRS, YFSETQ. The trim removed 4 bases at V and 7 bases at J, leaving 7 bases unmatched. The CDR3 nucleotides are TGCGCCAGCAGCCAGGACAGGGCCGAGAATTCACCCCTCCACTTT. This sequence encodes CASSQDRAENSPLHF.

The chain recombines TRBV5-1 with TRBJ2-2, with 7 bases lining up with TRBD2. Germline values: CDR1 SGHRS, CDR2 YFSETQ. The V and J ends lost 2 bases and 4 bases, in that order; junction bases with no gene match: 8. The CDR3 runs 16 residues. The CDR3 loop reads CASSLGFPGGTGELFF. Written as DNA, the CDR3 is TGCGCCAGCAGCTTAGGGTTCCCGGGGGGCACCGGGGAGCTGTTTTTT.

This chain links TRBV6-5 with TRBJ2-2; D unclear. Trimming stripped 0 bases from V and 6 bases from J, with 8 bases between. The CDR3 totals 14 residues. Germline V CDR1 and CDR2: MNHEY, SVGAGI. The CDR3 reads CASSYSIQPGELFF. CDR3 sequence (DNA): TGTGCCAGCAGTTACTCTATACAGCCCGGGGAGCTGTTTTTT.

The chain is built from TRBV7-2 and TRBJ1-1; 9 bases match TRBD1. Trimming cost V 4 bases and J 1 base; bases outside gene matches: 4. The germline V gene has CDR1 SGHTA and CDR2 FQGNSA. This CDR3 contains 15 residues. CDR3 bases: TGTGCCAGCAGCTACGGGACAGGGTGGAACACTGAAGCTTTCTTT. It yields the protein CASSYGTGWNTEAFF.

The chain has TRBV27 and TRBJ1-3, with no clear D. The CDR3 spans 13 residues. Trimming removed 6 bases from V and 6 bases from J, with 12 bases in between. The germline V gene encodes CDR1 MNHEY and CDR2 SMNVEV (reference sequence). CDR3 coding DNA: TGTGCCAGCAGAACAGTCAACGAAAACACCATATATTTT. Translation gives CASRTVNENTIYF.

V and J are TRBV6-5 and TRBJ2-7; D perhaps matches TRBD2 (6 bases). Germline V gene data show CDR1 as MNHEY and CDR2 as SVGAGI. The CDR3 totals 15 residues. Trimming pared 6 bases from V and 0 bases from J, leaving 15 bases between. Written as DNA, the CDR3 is TGTGCCAGCAGCCTCCGGGACTTAAGCTCCTACGAGCAGTACTTC. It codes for CASSLRDLSSYEQYF.

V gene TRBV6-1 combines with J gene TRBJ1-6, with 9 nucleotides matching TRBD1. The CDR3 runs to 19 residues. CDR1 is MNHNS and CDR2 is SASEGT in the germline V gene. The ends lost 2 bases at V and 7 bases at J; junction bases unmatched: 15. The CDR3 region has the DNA TGTGCCAGCAGTGAATATCTGGGACAGGGAACCCGAATAAATTCACCCCTCCACTTT. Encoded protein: CASSEYLGQGTRINSPLHF.

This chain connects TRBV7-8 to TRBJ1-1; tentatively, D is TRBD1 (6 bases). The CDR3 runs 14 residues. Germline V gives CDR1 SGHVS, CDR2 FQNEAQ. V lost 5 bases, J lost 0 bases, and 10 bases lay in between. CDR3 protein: CASSPRGLNTEAFF. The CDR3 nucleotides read TGTGCCAGCAGCCCCAGGGGCCTGAACACTGAAGCTTTCTTT. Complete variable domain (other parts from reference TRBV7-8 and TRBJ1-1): GAGVSQSPRYKVAKRGQDVALRCDPISGHVSLFWYQQALGQGPEFLTYFQNEAQLDKSGLPSDRFFAERPEGSVSTLKIQRTQQEDSAVYLCASSPRGLNTEAFFGQGTRLTVV.

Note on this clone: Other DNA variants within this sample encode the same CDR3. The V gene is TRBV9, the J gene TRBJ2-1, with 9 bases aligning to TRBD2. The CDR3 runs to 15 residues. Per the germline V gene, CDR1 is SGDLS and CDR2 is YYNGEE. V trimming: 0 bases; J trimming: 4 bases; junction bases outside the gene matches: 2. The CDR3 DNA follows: TGTGCCAGCAGCGTAGGGAGCGGGGGGTACAATGAGCAGTTCTTC. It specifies CASSVGSGGYNEQFF.

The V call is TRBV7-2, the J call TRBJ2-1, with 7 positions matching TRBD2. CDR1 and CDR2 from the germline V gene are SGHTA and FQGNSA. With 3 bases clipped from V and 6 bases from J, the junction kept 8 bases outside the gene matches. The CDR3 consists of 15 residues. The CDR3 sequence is CASSFTGTKLNEQFF. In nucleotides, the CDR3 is TGTGCCAGCAGCTTCACCGGGACTAAGCTCAATGAGCAGTTCTTC.

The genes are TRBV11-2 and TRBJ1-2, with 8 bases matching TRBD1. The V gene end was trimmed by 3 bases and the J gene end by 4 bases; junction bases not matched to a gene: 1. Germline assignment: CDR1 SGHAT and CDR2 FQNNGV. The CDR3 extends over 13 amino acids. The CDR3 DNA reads TGTGCCAGCAGCTTTCAGGGGGCCTATGGCTACACCTTC. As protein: CASSFQGAYGYTF.

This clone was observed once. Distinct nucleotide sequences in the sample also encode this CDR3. The CDR3 reads CASSQRDYGYTF. In nucleotides, the CDR3 is TGTGCCAGCAGCCAACGAGATTATGGCTACACCTTC. V and J are TRBV3-1 (or the pseudogene TRBV3-2) and TRBJ1-2; D unresolved. V lost 2 bases to trimming and J lost 5 bases, with 6 bases between them. Germline CDR1 is LGHDT and CDR2 is YNNKEL (reference sequence). This CDR3 is 12 amino acids long.

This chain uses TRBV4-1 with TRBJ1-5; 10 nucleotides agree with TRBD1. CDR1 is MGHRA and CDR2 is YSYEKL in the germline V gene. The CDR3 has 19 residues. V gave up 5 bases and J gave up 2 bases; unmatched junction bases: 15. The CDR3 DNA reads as TGCGCCAGCAGCGAAGGAAAGGTACCGGGACAGGGGCGCAATCAGCCCCAGCATTTT. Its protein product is CASSEGKVPGQGRNQPQHF.